A selection of T cell receptor beta chains follows, all from one sample in a study of untreated major depressive disorder. Libraries were prepared by immunoSEQ multiplex PCR; TCRdb keeps only in-frame clonotypes and omits some of them. The sample has 15,000 to 20,000 clones, 70% to 90% seen once. The sample consisted of CD4+ T cells from PBMCs. These receptors originate from a woman aged 25 to 39 in good health. Both conserved end residues are part of each CDR3. The D gene is left open where the match is weak. The size entry is marked missing in some rows and otherwise reads once, few, many or a size class.

D gene: TRBD1; clone size: .; J gene: TRBJ1-6; V gene: TRBV27; CDR3 DNA: TGTGCCAGCAAAACAGGGGACTCACCCCTCCACTTT; CDR3 protein: CASKTGDSPLHF
D gene: .; clone size: few; J gene: TRBJ1-6; V gene: TRBV28; CDR3 DNA: TGTGCCAGCAGTTTAAGAGACCGATATAATTCACCCCTCCACTTT; CDR3 protein: CASSLRDRYNSPLHF
D gene: TRBD1; clone size: .; J gene: TRBJ2-3; V gene: TRBV2; CDR3 DNA: TGTGCCAGCAGGAGGACAGGGGGCACAGATACGCAGTATTTT; CDR3 protein: CASRRTGGTDTQYF
D gene: TRBD1; clone size: .; J gene: TRBJ1-6; V gene: TRBV2; CDR3 DNA: TGTGCCAGCGACCGGGACAGGAATTCACCCCTCCACTTT; CDR3 protein: CASDRDRNSPLHF
D gene: TRBD1; clone size: .; J gene: TRBJ1-1; V gene: TRBV30; CDR3 DNA: TGTGCCTGGAGTACCAGGGGGGGGAACACTGAAGCTTTCTTT; CDR3 protein: CAWSTRGGNTEAFF
D gene: .; clone size: .; J gene: TRBJ2-7; V gene: TRBV7-9; CDR3 DNA: TGTGCCAGCAGCTTAGTCTCAGGAACCGTTTCCTACGAGCAGTACTTC; CDR3 protein: CASSLVSGTVSYEQYF
D gene: TRBD2; clone size: .; J gene: TRBJ2-7; V gene: TRBV7-6; CDR3 DNA: TGTGCCAGCAGCTTTTCCGGGACTAGCGGGAGAAGCGAGCAGTACTTC; CDR3 protein: CASSFSGTSGRSEQYF
D gene: .; clone size: few; J gene: TRBJ1-1; V gene: TRBV28; CDR3 DNA: TGTGCCAGCAGTTTGGGATCGACTGCGAACACTGAAGCTTTCTTT; CDR3 protein: CASSLGSTANTEAFF
D gene: .; clone size: .; J gene: TRBJ2-1; V gene: TRBV4-1; CDR3 DNA: TGCGCCAGCAGCCAATCATTTTTCGTGGGGACAGAGCAGTTCTTC; CDR3 protein: CASSQSFFVGTEQFF
D gene: .; clone size: .; J gene: TRBJ1-1; V gene: TRBV5-4; CDR3 DNA: TGTGCCAGCAGCGTGGGACACCAAATGAACACTGAAGCTTTCTTT; CDR3 protein: CASSVGHQMNTEAFF
D gene: .; clone size: .; J gene: TRBJ1-6; V gene: TRBV1; CDR3 DNA: TGCACCAGCAGCCAAGATACGAGAATTTTTTTTAATTCACCCCTCCACTTT; CDR3 protein: CTSSQDTRIFFNSPLHF
D gene: .; clone size: .; J gene: TRBJ2-1; V gene: TRBV6-6; CDR3 DNA: TGTGCCAGCAGCTTAGAGGGTAGCTCCTACAATGAGCAGTTCTTC; CDR3 protein: CASSLEGSSYNEQFF
D gene: .; clone size: once; J gene: TRBJ2-4; V gene: TRBV19; CDR3 DNA: TGTGCCAGTAGTATTCGACAGGTTAAAGCCAAAAACATTCAGTACTTC; CDR3 protein: CASSIRQVKAKNIQYF
D gene: TRBD1; clone size: .; J gene: TRBJ1-6; V gene: TRBV7-3; CDR3 DNA: TGTGCCAGCAGCGTGGGACAGAATAATTCACCCCTCCACTTT; CDR3 protein: CASSVGQNNSPLHF
D gene: .; clone size: .; J gene: TRBJ2-3; V gene: TRBV7-2; CDR3 DNA: TGTGCCAGCAGCTTAAAAACTAGCCGGAACCCAGATACGCAGTATTTT; CDR3 protein: CASSLKTSRNPDTQYF
D gene: .; clone size: few; J gene: TRBJ2-7; V gene: TRBV28; CDR3 DNA: TGTGCCAGCAGTTTGGGGGACCCCTACGAGCAGTACTTC; CDR3 protein: CASSLGDPYEQYF
D gene: TRBD1; clone size: .; J gene: TRBJ2-7; V gene: TRBV4-1; CDR3 DNA: TGCGCCAGCAGCCACCCCGGGACAGGGGTCGAGCAGTACTTC; CDR3 protein: CASSHPGTGVEQYF
D gene: .; clone size: .; J gene: TRBJ2-1; V gene: TRBV18; CDR3 DNA: TGTGCCAGCTCACCACCTAAGGGGTATAATGAGCAGTTCTTC; CDR3 protein: CASSPPKGYNEQFF
D gene: TRBD2; clone size: .; J gene: TRBJ2-2; V gene: TRBV30; CDR3 DNA: TGTGCCTGGATTCGAACAGCTTTAGGACTAGCGGCTTCCGGGGAGCTGTTTTTT; CDR3 protein: CAWIRTALGLAASGELFF
D gene: .; clone size: .; J gene: TRBJ2-1; V gene: TRBV7-3; CDR3 DNA: TGTGCCAGCAGCGTACAGGGCAATGAGCAGTTCTTC; CDR3 protein: CASSVQGNEQFF
D gene: TRBD1; clone size: few; J gene: TRBJ2-5; V gene: TRBV7-2; CDR3 DNA: TGTGCCAGCAGCATAAATAGGGGGCGGGAGACCCAGTACTTC; CDR3 protein: CASSINRGRETQYF
D gene: .; clone size: .; J gene: TRBJ1-1; V gene: TRBV7-2; CDR3 DNA: TGTGCCAGCAGCTTAGCGATCCGGGTAGGCACTGAAGCTTTCTTT; CDR3 protein: CASSLAIRVGTEAFF
D gene: TRBD2; clone size: .; J gene: TRBJ2-1; V gene: TRBV28; CDR3 DNA: TGTGCCAGCAGTTCCTGGACTAGCGGGAGGAGCAATGAGCAGTTCTTC; CDR3 protein: CASSSWTSGRSNEQFF
D gene: .; clone size: .; J gene: TRBJ2-3; V gene: TRBV5-1; CDR3 DNA: TGCGCCAGCAGCTTGGGAGCGGGTTTAGGGGATACGCAGTATTTT; CDR3 protein: CASSLGAGLGDTQYF
D gene: TRBD2; clone size: .; J gene: TRBJ2-4; V gene: TRBV6-5; CDR3 DNA: TGTGCCAGCAGTTACTCCCTAGCGGAGAAAAACATTCAGTACTTC; CDR3 protein: CASSYSLAEKNIQYF
D gene: TRBD1; clone size: .; J gene: TRBJ1-5; V gene: TRBV19; CDR3 DNA: TGTGCCACCAAGGACAGGGAACATCAGCCCCAGCATTTT; CDR3 protein: CATKDREHQPQHF
D gene: TRBD1; clone size: .; J gene: TRBJ2-1; V gene: TRBV6-4; CDR3 DNA: TGTGCCAGCAGTCGGGACAGCTCCTACAATGAGCAGTTCTTC; CDR3 protein: CASSRDSSYNEQFF
D gene: TRBD2; clone size: .; J gene: TRBJ2-7; V gene: TRBV27; CDR3 DNA: TGTGCCAGCAGTTTAGGTAGCGGGAGCTCCTACGAGCAGTACTTC; CDR3 protein: CASSLGSGSSYEQYF
D gene: TRBD2; clone size: .; J gene: TRBJ2-3; V gene: TRBV19; CDR3 DNA: TGTGCCAGTAGCTCTAGCGGGATGGTCTCAGATACGCAGTATTTT; CDR3 protein: CASSSSGMVSDTQYF
D gene: TRBD1; clone size: once; J gene: TRBJ2-7; V gene: TRBV5-4; CDR3 DNA: TGTGCCAGCAGCTCGACCGGGACAGGGAGTTCCTACGAGCAGTACTTC; CDR3 protein: CASSSTGTGSSYEQYF
D gene: TRBD2; clone size: .; J gene: TRBJ2-3; V gene: TRBV5-1; CDR3 DNA: TGCGCCAGCAGCTTGGGAGCCAATCGGGGGGGAGATACGCAGTATTTT; CDR3 protein: CASSLGANRGGDTQYF
D gene: .; clone size: .; J gene: TRBJ1-1; V gene: TRBV2; CDR3 DNA: TGTGCCAGCAGTCCTACGACAAGCGAGAACACTGAAGCTTTCTTT; CDR3 protein: CASSPTTSENTEAFF
D gene: .; clone size: .; J gene: TRBJ2-3; V gene: TRBV30; CDR3 DNA: TGTGCCTGGAGTGTACTTAGGGGGAGAGGCACAGATACGCAGTATTTT; CDR3 protein: CAWSVLRGRGTDTQYF
D gene: .; clone size: .; J gene: TRBJ1-2; V gene: TRBV14; CDR3 DNA: TGTGCCAGCAGCCAAGATGGGGCCCACACCATGGGCTACACCTTC; CDR3 protein: CASSQDGAHTMGYTF
D gene: .; clone size: .; J gene: TRBJ2-4; V gene: TRBV11-2; CDR3 DNA: TGTGCCAGCAGCCCCCCTTCGGGAGCCAAAAACATTCAGTACTTC; CDR3 protein: CASSPPSGAKNIQYF
D gene: .; clone size: .; J gene: TRBJ2-5; V gene: TRBV4-2; CDR3 DNA: TGTGCCAGCAGCCAAGGCCCGGAGGTCGAAGAGACCCAGTACTTC; CDR3 protein: CASSQGPEVEETQYF
D gene: TRBD1; clone size: .; J gene: TRBJ1-6; V gene: TRBV5-1; CDR3 DNA: TGCGCCAGCAGCACCTCAGGGGGCTACAATAATTCACCCCTCCACTTT; CDR3 protein: CASSTSGGYNNSPLHF
D gene: .; clone size: .; J gene: TRBJ1-1; V gene: TRBV15; CDR3 DNA: TGTGCCACCAGCAGCCCTCGGGGTCAGGGATTCATGAACACTGAAGCTTTCTTT; CDR3 protein: CATSSPRGQGFMNTEAFF
D gene: .; clone size: .; J gene: TRBJ1-1; V gene: TRBV4-3; CDR3 DNA: TGCGCCAGCAGCCAAGAGGGGTACGGGCCTGAAGCTTTCTTT; CDR3 protein: CASSQEGYGPEAFF
D gene: .; clone size: .; J gene: TRBJ1-2; V gene: TRBV5-1; CDR3 DNA: TGCGCCAGCAGCTTGGTTCCGGGGGCAGACTATGGCTACACCTTC; CDR3 protein: CASSLVPGADYGYTF
D gene: .; clone size: .; J gene: TRBJ2-1; V gene: TRBV2; CDR3 DNA: TGTGCCAGCCGCAGGACTAATAGGAATGAGCAGTTCTTC; CDR3 protein: CASRRTNRNEQFF
D gene: .; clone size: .; J gene: TRBJ2-1; V gene: TRBV27; CDR3 DNA: TGTGCCAGCAGAATGGACGGTAGCTCCTACAATGAGCAGTTCTTC; CDR3 protein: CASRMDGSSYNEQFF
D gene: .; clone size: few; J gene: TRBJ2-7; V gene: TRBV29-1; CDR3 DNA: TGCAGCGCCACGCTTGGGACCTACGAGCAGTACTTC; CDR3 protein: CSATLGTYEQYF
D gene: .; clone size: .; J gene: TRBJ1-5; V gene: TRBV30; CDR3 DNA: TGTGCCTGGAGCCGGGGGGGGGATCAGCCCCAGCATTTT; CDR3 protein: CAWSRGGDQPQHF
D gene: TRBD2; clone size: .; J gene: TRBJ2-1; V gene: TRBV6-1; CDR3 DNA: TGTGCCAGCAGTGTACTCTCTCGCGGGAGGGCGTATGAGCAGTTCTTC; CDR3 protein: CASSVLSRGRAYEQFF
D gene: .; clone size: few; J gene: TRBJ2-7; V gene: TRBV5-4; CDR3 DNA: TGTGCCAGCAGCGGGGGTCTCAACGAGCAGTACTTC; CDR3 protein: CASSGGLNEQYF
D gene: .; clone size: .; J gene: TRBJ2-1; V gene: TRBV18; CDR3 DNA: TGTGCCAGCTCACCGTCTCAGGACTGGTACAATGAGCAGTTCTTC; CDR3 protein: CASSPSQDWYNEQFF
D gene: .; clone size: .; J gene: TRBJ2-3; V gene: TRBV27; CDR3 DNA: TGTGCCAGCAGTTTAGGGGAGTATTTT; CDR3 protein: CASSLGEYF
D gene: TRBD1; clone size: .; J gene: TRBJ1-5; V gene: TRBV5-1; CDR3 DNA: TGCGCCAGCGGGACAGGGGATATCAATCAGCCCCAGCATTTT; CDR3 protein: CASGTGDINQPQHF
D gene: .; clone size: once; J gene: TRBJ2-3; V gene: TRBV2; CDR3 DNA: TGTGCCAGCAGTGAAGCTAGAGTCACAGATACGCAGTATTTT; CDR3 protein: CASSEARVTDTQYF
D gene: .; clone size: .; J gene: TRBJ1-2; V gene: TRBV9; CDR3 DNA: TGTGCCAGCAGCGTAGCGGGGTTCGGGTATGGCTACACCTTC; CDR3 protein: CASSVAGFGYGYTF
D gene: .; clone size: .; J gene: TRBJ2-1; V gene: TRBV25-1; CDR3 DNA: TGTGCCAGCAGTGAGTGGGGCAATGAGCAGTTCTTC; CDR3 protein: CASSEWGNEQFF
D gene: TRBD1; clone size: .; J gene: TRBJ1-2; V gene: TRBV6-5; CDR3 DNA: TGTGCCAGCGGGCCTCAGGGGGCGCGCGGTGGCTACACCTTC; CDR3 protein: CASGPQGARGGYTF
D gene: .; clone size: once; J gene: TRBJ2-1; V gene: TRBV5-4; CDR3 DNA: TGTGCCAGCAGCTCATGGGACGTGGGGTCCGGCTCCTACAATGAGCAGTTCTTC; CDR3 protein: CASSSWDVGSGSYNEQFF
D gene: .; clone size: .; J gene: TRBJ2-1; V gene: TRBV5-4; CDR3 DNA: TGTGCCAGCAGTTTTCCGGGACTCCTGAAGAATGAGCAGTTCTTC; CDR3 protein: CASSFPGLLKNEQFF